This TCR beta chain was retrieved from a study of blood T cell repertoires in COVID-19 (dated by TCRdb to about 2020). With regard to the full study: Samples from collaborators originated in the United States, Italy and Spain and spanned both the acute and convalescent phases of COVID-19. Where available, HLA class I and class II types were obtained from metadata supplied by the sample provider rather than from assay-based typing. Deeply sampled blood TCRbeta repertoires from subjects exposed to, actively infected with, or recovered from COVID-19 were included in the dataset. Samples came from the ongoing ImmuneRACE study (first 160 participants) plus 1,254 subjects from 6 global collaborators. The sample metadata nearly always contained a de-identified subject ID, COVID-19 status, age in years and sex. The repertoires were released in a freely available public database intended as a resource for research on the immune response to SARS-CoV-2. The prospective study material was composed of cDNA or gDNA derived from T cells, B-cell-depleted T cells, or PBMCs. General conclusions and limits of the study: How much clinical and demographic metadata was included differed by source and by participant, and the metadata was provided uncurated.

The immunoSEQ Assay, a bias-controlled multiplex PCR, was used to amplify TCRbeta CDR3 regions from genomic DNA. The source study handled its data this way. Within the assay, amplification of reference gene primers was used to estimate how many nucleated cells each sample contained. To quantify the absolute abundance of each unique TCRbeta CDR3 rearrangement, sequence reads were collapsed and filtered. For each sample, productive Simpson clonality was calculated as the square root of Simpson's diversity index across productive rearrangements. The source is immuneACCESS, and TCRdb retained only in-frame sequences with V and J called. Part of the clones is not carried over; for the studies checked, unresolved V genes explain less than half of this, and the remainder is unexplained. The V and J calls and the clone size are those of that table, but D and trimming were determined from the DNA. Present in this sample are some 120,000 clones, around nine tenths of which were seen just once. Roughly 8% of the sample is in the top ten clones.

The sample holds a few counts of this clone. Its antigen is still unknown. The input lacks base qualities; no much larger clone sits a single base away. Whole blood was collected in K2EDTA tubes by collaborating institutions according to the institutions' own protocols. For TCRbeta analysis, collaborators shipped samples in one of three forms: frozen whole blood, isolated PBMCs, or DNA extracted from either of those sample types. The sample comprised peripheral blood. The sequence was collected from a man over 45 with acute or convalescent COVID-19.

The nucleotide sequence is given as TGCGCCAGCAGTGAGATCGGCGGGAGGGCCGTGGAGACCCAGTACTTC. Its protein reads: CASSEIGGRAVETQYF. The chain employs TRBV10-1 and TRBJ2-5; the central 9 bases match TRBD2. The CDR3 spans 16 residues, from the cysteine through the phenylalanine. Only the CDR3 portion is preserved as DNA: 48 bases, with reading frame beginning at the first base. V is pruned by 2 bases and J by 5 bases, leaving 9 bases of the junction without a gene match. As encoded in the germline V gene (reference sequence), CDR1 is WNHNN while CDR2 is SYGVQD.